This T cell receptor beta chain comes out of a study of T cells in Graves' hyperthyroidism and ophthalmopathy. Amplification of TCR beta CDR3 regions was performed using RNA transcripts as template. In the first-round RT-PCR of the TCR CDR3, the HTBI primer set was used. Each CDR3 protein is one row after TCRdb ran MiXCR on the multiplex PCR reads. This table has hundreds of thousands of distinct CDR3 sequences, 20% to 25% appearing once. This CDR3 spans 13 amino acids. The germline V gene encodes CDR1 SGHTA and CDR2 FQGNSA. The V end was cut by 5 bases, the J end by 9 bases, with 14 bases between. The V and J genes are TRBV7-2 and TRBJ1-5; perhaps TRBD1 as D (6 bases). The receptor was derived from a man younger than 45 with Graves' ophthalmopathy. Sequencing was done on a sample of blood. The CDR3 coding sequence is TGTGCCAGCAGCCTTTGGGGGGGCCGGCCCCAGCATTTT. This sequence encodes CASSLWGGRPQHF.